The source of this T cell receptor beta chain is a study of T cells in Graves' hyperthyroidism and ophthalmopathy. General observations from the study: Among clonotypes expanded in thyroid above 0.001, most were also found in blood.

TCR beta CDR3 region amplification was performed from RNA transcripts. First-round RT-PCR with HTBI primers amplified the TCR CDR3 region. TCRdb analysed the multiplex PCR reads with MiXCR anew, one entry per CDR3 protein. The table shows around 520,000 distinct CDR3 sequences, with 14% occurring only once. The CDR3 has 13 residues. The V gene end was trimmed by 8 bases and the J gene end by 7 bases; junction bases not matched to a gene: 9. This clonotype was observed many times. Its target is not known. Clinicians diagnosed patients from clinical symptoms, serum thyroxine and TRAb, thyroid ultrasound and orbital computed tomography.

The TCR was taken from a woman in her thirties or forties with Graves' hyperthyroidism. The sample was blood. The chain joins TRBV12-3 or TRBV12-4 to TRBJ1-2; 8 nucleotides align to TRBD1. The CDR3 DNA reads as TGTGCCAGCCGAAATCAGGGGGCCGGTGGCTACACCTTC. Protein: CASRNQGAGGYTF.